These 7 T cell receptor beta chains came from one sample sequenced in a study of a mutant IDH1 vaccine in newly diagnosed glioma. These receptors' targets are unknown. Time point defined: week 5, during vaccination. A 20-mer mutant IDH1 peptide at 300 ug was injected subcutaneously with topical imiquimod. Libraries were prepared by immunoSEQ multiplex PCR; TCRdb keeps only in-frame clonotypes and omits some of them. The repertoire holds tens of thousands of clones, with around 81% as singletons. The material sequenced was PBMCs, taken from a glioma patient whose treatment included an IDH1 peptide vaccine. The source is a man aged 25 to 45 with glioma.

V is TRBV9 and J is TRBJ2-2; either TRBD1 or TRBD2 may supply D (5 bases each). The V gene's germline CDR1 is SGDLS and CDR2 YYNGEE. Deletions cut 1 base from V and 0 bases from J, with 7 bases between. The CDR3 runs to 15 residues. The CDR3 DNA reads TGTGCCAGCAGCGTATGGGGACCGAACACCGGGGAGCTGTTTTTT. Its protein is CASSVWGPNTGELFF.

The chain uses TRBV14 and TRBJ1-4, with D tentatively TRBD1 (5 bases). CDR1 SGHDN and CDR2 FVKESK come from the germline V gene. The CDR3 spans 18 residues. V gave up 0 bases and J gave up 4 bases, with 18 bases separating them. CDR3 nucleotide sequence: TGTGCCAGCAGCCAAGAGTACGGGGCGGGAGGCCTTAATGAAAAACTGTTTTTT. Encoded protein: CASSQEYGAGGLNEKLFF.

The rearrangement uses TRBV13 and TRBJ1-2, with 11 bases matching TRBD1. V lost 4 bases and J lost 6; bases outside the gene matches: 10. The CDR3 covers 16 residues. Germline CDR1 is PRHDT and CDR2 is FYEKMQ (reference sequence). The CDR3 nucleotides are TGTGCCAGCAGCTCGCCGGGACAGGGGGTTTTTCATGGCTACACCTTC. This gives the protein CASSSPGQGVFHGYTF.

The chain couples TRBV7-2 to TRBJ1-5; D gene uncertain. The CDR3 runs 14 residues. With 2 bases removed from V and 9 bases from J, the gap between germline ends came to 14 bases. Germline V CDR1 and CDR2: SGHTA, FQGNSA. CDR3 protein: CASSLSSPTGPQHF. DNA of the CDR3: TGTGCCAGCAGCTTATCTAGCCCGACGGGGCCCCAGCATTTT.

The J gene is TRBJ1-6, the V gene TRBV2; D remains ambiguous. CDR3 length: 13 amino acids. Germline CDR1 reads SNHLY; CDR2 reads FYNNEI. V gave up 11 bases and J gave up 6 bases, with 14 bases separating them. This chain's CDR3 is CALSTEANSPLHF. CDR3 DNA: TGTGCCCTAAGCACTGAGGCTAATTCACCCCTCCACTTT.

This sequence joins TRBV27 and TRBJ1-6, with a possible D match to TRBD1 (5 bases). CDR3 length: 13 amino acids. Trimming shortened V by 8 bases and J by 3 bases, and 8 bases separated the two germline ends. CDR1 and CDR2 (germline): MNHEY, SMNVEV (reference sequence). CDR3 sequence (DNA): TGTGCCAGCGGGACGGACTATAATTCACCCCTCCACTTT. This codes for CASGTDYNSPLHF.

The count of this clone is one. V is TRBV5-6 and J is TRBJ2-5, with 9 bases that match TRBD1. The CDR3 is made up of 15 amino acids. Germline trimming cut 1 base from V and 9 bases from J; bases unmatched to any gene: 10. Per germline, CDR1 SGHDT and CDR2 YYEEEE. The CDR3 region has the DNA TGTGCCAGCAGCTTGCACCGGGACAGGGTTCGCCCCCAGTACTTC. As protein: CASSLHRDRVRPQYF.